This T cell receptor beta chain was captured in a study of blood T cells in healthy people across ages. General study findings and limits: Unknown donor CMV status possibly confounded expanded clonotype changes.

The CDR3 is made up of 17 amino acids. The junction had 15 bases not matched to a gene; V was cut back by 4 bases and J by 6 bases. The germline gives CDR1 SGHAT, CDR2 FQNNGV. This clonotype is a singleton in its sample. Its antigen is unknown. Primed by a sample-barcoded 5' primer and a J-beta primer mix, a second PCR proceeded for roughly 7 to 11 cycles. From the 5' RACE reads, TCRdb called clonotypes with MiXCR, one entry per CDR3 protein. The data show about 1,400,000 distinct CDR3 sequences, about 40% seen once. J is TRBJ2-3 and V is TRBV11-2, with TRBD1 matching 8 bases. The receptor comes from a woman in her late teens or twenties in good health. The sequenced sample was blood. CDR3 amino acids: CASSSLRSGGALDTQYF. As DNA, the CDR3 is TGTGCCAGCAGCTCTCTTAGGTCAGGGGGCGCATTGGATACGCAGTATTTT.